The clone carrying this TCR beta chain was seen a handful of times. Its antigen is not known. The sample is drawn from a study of CD8 T cells in ankylosing spondylitis. Study-level points and caveats: Blood of patients with ankylosing spondylitis appeared to be characterized by a TCR beta motif of 8 or 9 highly homologous variants. Some motif variants were previously reported in reactive arthritis synovial fluid and blood. Clones tied to disease were said to be significantly enriched in matched ankylosing spondylitis synovial fluid. Disease-linked clones bore a CD8+ phenotype, appearing relatively rarely in peripheral blood.

V shed 1 base and J 2 bases; nucleotides not matched to a gene: 21. CDR1 and CDR2 from the germline V gene are SGHDN and FVKESK. The CDR3 is 24 amino acids. Making the TCR beta libraries involved quantitative 5'-RACE with molecular barcodes. TCRdb passed the 5' RACE reads through MiXCR, listing each CDR3 protein once. The sample contains hundreds of thousands of distinct CDR3 sequences, more than 9.5% of which appear only once. The source of this sequence is a male donor with ankylosing spondylitis. The chain recombines TRBV14 with TRBJ2-1, with 15 bases lining up with TRBD2. Sequencing was carried out using blood, either unsorted or a sorted T cell fraction (not recorded which). CDR3 nucleotide sequence: TGTGCCAGCAGCCAAGCCCCCGTGGTCCTCGGCGGACTAGCGGGAGGGAGTGCCTACAATGAGCAGTTCTTC. Its protein is CASSQAPVVLGGLAGGSAYNEQFF. Combining the CDR3 with reference TRBV14 and TRBJ2-1 gives the whole variable domain EAGVTQFPSHSVIEKGQTVTLRCDPISGHDNLYWYRRVMGKEIKFLLHFVKESKQDESGMPNNRFLAERTGGTYSTLKVQPAELEDSGVYFCASSQAPVVLGGLAGGSAYNEQFFGPGTRLTVL.